Presented here are 7 T cell receptor beta chains from one specimen sequenced in a study of memory CD4+ T cells and cytomegalovirus serostatus. Clones were sequenced by immunoSEQ multiplex PCR, and TCRdb holds only the in-frame ones, with some missing. This table holds approximately 88,000 clones, over 70% found once. The sort gate was single viable CD3+CD4+CD8-CD45RO+ cells for memory CD4+ T cells. The sample consisted of memory CD4+ T cells from blood. The source is an adult in good health and CMV-seropositive.

This sequence joins TRBV6-6 and TRBJ2-7; 9 bases fit TRBD1. V shed 5 bases and J 6 bases; nucleotides not matched to a gene: 8. Germline values: CDR1 MNHNY, CDR2 SVGAGI (reference sequence). The CDR3 runs to 14 residues. CDR3 in amino acids: CASSPDRGEVEQYF. CDR3 in DNA: TGTGCCAGCAGTCCGGACAGGGGAGAGGTCGAGCAGTACTTC.

Comment on this clone: Its ends do not fully match the called genes, so a read error is possible. The CDR3 bases are TGTGCCGCCAGCGGAGGGTACAATCAGCCCCAGCATTTT. Residues: CAASGGYNQPQHF. The chain couples TRBV15 to TRBJ1-5; D gene unclear. The CDR3 spans 13 residues. CDR1 is LNHNV and CDR2 is YYDKDF in the germline V gene (reference sequence). The whole variable domain, remainder taken from reference TRBV15 and TRBJ1-5, is DAMVIQNPRYQVTQFGKPVTLSCSQTLNHNVMYWYQQKSSQAPKLLFHYYDKDFNNEADTPDNFQSRRPNTSFCFLDIRSPGLGDTAMYLCAASGGYNQPQHFGDGTRLSIL.

The chain joins TRBV27 to TRBJ2-6, with D possibly being TRBD1 (5 bases). The CDR3 has 15 residues. CDR1 is MNHEY and CDR2 is SMNVEV in the germline V gene (reference sequence). V shed 5 bases and J shed 0 bases, with 8 bases lying between them. The CDR3 sequence: CASSGASSGANVLTF. The DNA of the CDR3 is TGTGCCAGCAGTGGGGCTTCCTCTGGGGCCAACGTCCTGACTTTC.

This clone has just a few counts. The chain uses TRBV5-6 and TRBJ1-5; D unresolved. Trimming removed 4 bases at V and 5 bases at J, with 10 bases between. Germline V gene sequence: CDR1 SGHDT, CDR2 YYEEEE. The CDR3 loop spans 13 amino acids. The CDR3 nucleotides are TGTGCCAGCAGCCTCCGAGCCGATCAGCCCCAGCATTTT. It specifies CASSLRADQPQHF.

The chain couples TRBV7-2 to TRBJ1-2, with D perhaps matching TRBD1 (5 bases). Germline assignment: CDR1 SGHTA and CDR2 FQGNSA. The CDR3 spans 15 residues. Deletions cut 4 bases from V and 0 bases from J, with 12 bases between. The CDR3 coding sequence is TGTGCCAGCAGCTCCGGGGCCGCAGCTAACTATGGCTACACCTTC. Its protein product is CASSSGAAANYGYTF.

This clone was observed a handful of times. The CDR3, as DNA: TGCGCCAGCAGCAAAAATCAGGGACCTAATGAAAAACTGTTTTTT. Encoded protein: CASSKNQGPNEKLFF. The genes are TRBV5-1 and TRBJ1-4; D is perhaps TRBD1 (5 bases). Germline CDR1 and CDR2: SGHRS and YFSETQ. The ends were cut back, 4 bases at V and 3 bases at J, with 13 bases in the middle. The CDR3 runs 15 residues.

This clone was recorded a few times. The CDR3 here is CSVTRTDMNTEAFF. The DNA for the CDR3 is TGCAGCGTCACCAGGACAGATATGAACACTGAAGCTTTCTTT. The rearrangement links TRBV29-1 to TRBJ1-1, with a weak D call TRBD1 (6 bases). The CDR3 is made up of 14 amino acids. The germline V gene has CDR1 SQVTM and CDR2 ANQGSEA. The V end was cut by 6 bases, the J end by 0 bases, with 14 bases between.